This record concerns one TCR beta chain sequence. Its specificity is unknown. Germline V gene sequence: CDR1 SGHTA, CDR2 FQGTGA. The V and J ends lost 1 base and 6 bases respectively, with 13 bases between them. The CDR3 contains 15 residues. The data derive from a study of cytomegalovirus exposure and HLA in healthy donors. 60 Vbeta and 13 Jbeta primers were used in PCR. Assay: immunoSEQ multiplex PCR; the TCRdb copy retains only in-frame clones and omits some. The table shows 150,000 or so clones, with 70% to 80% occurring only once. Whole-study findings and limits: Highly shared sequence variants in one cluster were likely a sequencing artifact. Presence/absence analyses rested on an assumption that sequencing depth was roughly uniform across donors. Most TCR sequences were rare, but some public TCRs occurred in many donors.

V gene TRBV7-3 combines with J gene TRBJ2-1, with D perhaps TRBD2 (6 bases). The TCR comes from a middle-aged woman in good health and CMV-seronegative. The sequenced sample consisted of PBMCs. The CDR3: CASSLSGITLNEQFF. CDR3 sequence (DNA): TGTGCCAGCAGCTTAAGCGGGATAACGCTCAATGAGCAGTTCTTC. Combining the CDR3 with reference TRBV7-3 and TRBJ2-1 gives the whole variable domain GAGVSQTPSNKVTEKGKYVELRCDPISGHTALYWYRQSLGQGPEFLIYFQGTGAADDSGLPNDRFFAVRPEGSVSTLKIQRTERGDSAVYLCASSLSGITLNEQFFGPGTRLTVL.